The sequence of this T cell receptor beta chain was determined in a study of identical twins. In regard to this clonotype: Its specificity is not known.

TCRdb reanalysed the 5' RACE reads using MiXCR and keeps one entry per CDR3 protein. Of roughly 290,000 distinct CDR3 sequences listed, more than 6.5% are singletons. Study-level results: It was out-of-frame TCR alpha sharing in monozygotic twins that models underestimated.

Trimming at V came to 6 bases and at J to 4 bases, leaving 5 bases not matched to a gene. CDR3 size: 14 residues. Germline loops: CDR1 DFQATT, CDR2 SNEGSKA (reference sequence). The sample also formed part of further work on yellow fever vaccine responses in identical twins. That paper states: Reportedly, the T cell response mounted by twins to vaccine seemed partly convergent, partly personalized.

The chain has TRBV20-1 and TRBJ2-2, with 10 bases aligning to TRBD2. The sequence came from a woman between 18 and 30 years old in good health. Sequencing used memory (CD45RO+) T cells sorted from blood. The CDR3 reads CSASSGRGTGELFF. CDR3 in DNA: TGCAGTGCATCGAGCGGGAGGGGCACCGGGGAGCTGTTTTTT.